Listed below are T cell receptor beta chains from one sample, sequenced in a study of blood T cell repertoires in COVID-19. Profiled with immunoSEQ multiplex PCR; TCRdb holds only in-frame clones, not every one. This sample has roughly 190,000 clones, with 70% to 90% found just once. Sequenced input: peripheral blood. Receptor source: a woman between 40 and 50 years old who had recovered from COVID-19. Both conserved end residues are part of each CDR3. The order of the fields is V gene, clone size, J gene, D gene, CDR3 DNA, CDR3 protein. A D gene is named only where the DNA matches it firmly. Expanded clones are given a class, and other clones once, few, many or no size at all.

v_gene: TRBV18
abundance: NA
j_gene: TRBJ2-7
d_gene: TRBD2
CDR3nt: TGTGCCAGCTCACCAAATCTAGCGGGAGTCAACGAGCAGTACTTC
CDR3aa: CASSPNLAGVNEQYF

v_gene: TRBV9
abundance: NA
j_gene: TRBJ2-6
d_gene: NA
CDR3nt: TGTGCCAGCAGCGTAGCGGGGAGCTCTGGGGCCAACGTCCTGACTTTC
CDR3aa: CASSVAGSSGANVLTF

v_gene: TRBV15
abundance: NA
j_gene: TRBJ2-7
d_gene: NA
CDR3nt: TGTGCCACCAGCAGAGACGTAATAGTTAGTTACGAGCAGTACTTC
CDR3aa: CATSRDVIVSYEQYF

v_gene: TRBV24-1
abundance: NA
j_gene: TRBJ2-7
d_gene: TRBD1
CDR3nt: TGTGCCACCAGTGATGGGGACAGATACGAGCAGTACTTC
CDR3aa: CATSDGDRYEQYF

v_gene: TRBV3-1/TRBV3-2
abundance: NA
j_gene: TRBJ2-7
d_gene: NA
CDR3nt: TGTGCCAGCAGCCAAGATGAGAGGTTCTGGGACGAGCAGTACTTC
CDR3aa: CASSQDERFWDEQYF

v_gene: TRBV29-1
abundance: NA
j_gene: TRBJ2-2
d_gene: NA
CDR3nt: TGCAGCGTTGAAGATAGTTTAAGGGGACTGAACACCGGGGAGCTGTTTTTT
CDR3aa: CSVEDSLRGLNTGELFF

v_gene: TRBV7-2
abundance: NA
j_gene: TRBJ1-1
d_gene: NA
CDR3nt: TGTGCCAGCAGCTTACCCGGTATGAACACTGAAGCTTTCTTT
CDR3aa: CASSLPGMNTEAFF

v_gene: TRBV3-1/TRBV3-2
abundance: NA
j_gene: TRBJ2-3
d_gene: TRBD2
CDR3nt: TGTGCCAGCAGCCCAGGAGCGGGGGACAGCACAGATACGCAGTATTTT
CDR3aa: CASSPGAGDSTDTQYF

v_gene: TRBV15
abundance: NA
j_gene: TRBJ1-2
d_gene: TRBD1
CDR3nt: TGTGCCACCAGCAGTCCCAACAGGGGGCATCATGGCTACACCTTC
CDR3aa: CATSSPNRGHHGYTF

v_gene: TRBV5-1
abundance: few
j_gene: TRBJ2-2
d_gene: NA
CDR3nt: TGCGCCAGCAGCCCTCGGTCGAACACCGGGGAGCTGTTTTTT
CDR3aa: CASSPRSNTGELFF

v_gene: TRBV27
abundance: NA
j_gene: TRBJ1-2
d_gene: NA
CDR3nt: TGTGCCAGCAGCCTGACCCTCAGGGTAGAAGGTGGCTACACCTTC
CDR3aa: CASSLTLRVEGGYTF